This TCR beta chain stems from a study of blood T cells in healthy people across ages. A second roughly 6 to 12 cycle PCR used barcoded and J-beta primers. Using its own MiXCR run on the 5' RACE reads, TCRdb lists one record per CDR3 protein. Here the sample spans roughly 800,000 distinct CDR3 sequences, 20% to 30% being singletons. This CDR3 comprises 18 residues. The V gene lost 0 bases and the J gene lost 0 bases, with 14 bases spanning the gap. Germline V gene lookup returns CDR1 MGHDK and CDR2 SYGVNS. This clonotype was detected only a few times. Separately, the same data were catalogued under a study of T cells of mothers and their children. That paper adds: cDNA synthesis used all extracted RNA, about 1.6 ug per 15 ul. Researchers report slightly higher, though non-significant, overlap in related mother-child pairs than in unrelated pairs.

This sequence joins TRBV25-1 and TRBJ1-4; tentatively, D is TRBD1 (5 bases). The origin of this receptor is a boy between 10 and 17 years old in good health. The material sequenced was blood. This chain's CDR3 is CASSEYDSIDATNEKLFF. DNA of the CDR3: TGTGCCAGCAGTGAATACGACAGTATCGACGCAACTAATGAAAAACTGTTTTTT.